These 27 T cell receptor beta chains share one sample of origin, sequenced in a study of blood T cell repertoires in COVID-19. TCRdb keeps only in-frame clones here, not all; method: immunoSEQ multiplex PCR. The table includes roughly 70,000 clones, 75% to 85% detected once. The sequenced sample consisted of peripheral blood. The receptors stem from a man between 65 and 85 years old who had recovered from COVID-19.

V usage is TRBV6-6 and J usage is TRBJ2-1; maybe TRBD1 (6 bases). Germline values: CDR1 MNHNY, CDR2 SVGAGI (reference sequence). Trimming shortened V by 2 bases and J by 6 bases, and 17 bases separated the two germline ends. This CDR3 spans 16 amino acids. CDR3 sequence (DNA): TGTGCCAGCAGTTACACAACAGGGTTCGGGTCCAATGAGCAGTTCTTC. This encodes CASSYTTGFGSNEQFF.

The gene calls are TRBV15 and TRBJ1-5; D might be TRBD1 (5 bases). V was clipped by 1 base and J by 5 bases, with 12 bases between them. The germline V gene has CDR1 LNHNV and CDR2 YYDKDF (reference sequence). The CDR3 has 15 amino acids. The CDR3 loop is CATSRAWGGDQPQHF. For the CDR3, the DNA is TGTGCCACCAGCAGAGCCTGGGGGGGAGATCAGCCCCAGCATTTT.

The rearrangement uses TRBV20-1 and TRBJ2-3; D gene ambiguous. The germline gives CDR1 DFQATT, CDR2 SNEGSKA (reference sequence). The CDR3 is made up of 11 amino acids. V was cut by 7 bases and J by 4 bases, with 9 bases left in between. CDR3 in amino acids: CSVRVADTQYF. CDR3 DNA sequence: TGCAGTGTCCGAGTTGCAGATACGCAGTATTTT.

The CDR3, as DNA: TGCGCCAGCAGCCAAGGAAGTGTGGGGACAGGGACGGGCGGCTACACCTTC. It codes for CASSQGSVGTGTGGYTF. The chain links TRBV4-3 to TRBJ1-2; TRBD1 matches 9 bases. CDR3 length: 17 residues. Trimming at V came to 1 base and at J to 8 bases, leaving 14 bases not matched to a gene. Germline-derived CDR1 and CDR2 are LGHNA and YSLEER.

V usage is TRBV19 and J usage is TRBJ1-5; 7 positions agree with TRBD1. Looked up from germline, CDR1 is LNHDA and CDR2 is SQIVND (reference sequence). The CDR3 sequence is 14 residues long. The V gene end was trimmed by 5 bases and the J gene end by 4 bases; junction bases not matched to a gene: 5. The chain's CDR3 is CASSQGVRNQPQHF. CDR3 nucleotide sequence: TGTGCCAGTAGTCAGGGGGTGAGGAATCAGCCCCAGCATTTT. Looking up the rest from reference TRBV19 and TRBJ1-5 gives the full variable domain: DGGITQSPKYLFRKEGQNVTLSCEQNLNHDAMYWYRQDPGQGLRLIYYSQIVNDFQKGDIAEGYSVSREKKESFPLTVTSAQKNPTAFYLCASSQGVRNQPQHFGDGTRLSIL.

The V gene is TRBV6-6, the J gene TRBJ1-5; a weak D match, TRBD1 (6 bases). Germline V gene data show CDR1 as MNHNY and CDR2 as SVGAGI (reference sequence). V lost 5 bases to trimming and J lost 2 bases, with 19 bases between them. The CDR3 runs to 17 residues. The CDR3 region has the DNA TGTGCCAGCAGTCCATATCTGGGGGCGCGACGCAATCAGCCCCAGCATTTT. This sequence encodes CASSPYLGARRNQPQHF.

The rearrangement links TRBV28 to TRBJ1-2, with TRBD1 matching over 11 bases. Germline-derived CDR1 and CDR2 are MDHEN and SYDVKM. This CDR3 spans 15 amino acids. J lost 8 bases, V lost 5 bases, and 10 bases had no gene match. CDR3 residues: CASSRPSGQGAGYTF. CDR3 sequence (DNA): TGTGCCAGCAGTCGACCTTCCGGACAGGGGGCCGGCTACACCTTC.

The rearrangement links TRBV6-1 to TRBJ1-4, with TRBD1 as a possible D gene (6 bases). The CDR3 loop spans 15 amino acids. Trimming stripped 1 base from V and 10 bases from J, with 16 bases between. Germline V gives CDR1 MNHNS, CDR2 SASEGT. This CDR3 reads CASSEEQGWQGKLFF. The CDR3 nucleotides are TGTGCCAGCAGTGAAGAACAGGGTTGGCAGGGAAAACTGTTTTTT.

This chain uses TRBV18 with TRBJ1-5, with D tentatively TRBD1 (5 bases). Looked up from germline, CDR1 is KGHSH and CDR2 is LQKENI. The CDR3 has 15 residues. V lost 2 bases and J 1 base, leaving 9 bases between the germline ends. In DNA, the CDR3 is TGTGCCAGCTCACCAAGGGAGGGGAGCAATCAGCCCCAGCATTTT. Translation gives CASSPREGSNQPQHF.

CDR3 sequence: CASSLGTSSLYEQYF. For the CDR3, the DNA is TGTGCCAGCAGCCTGGGGACTAGCTCTTTATACGAGCAGTACTTC. This chain joins TRBV5-4 and TRBJ2-7, with 9 bases lining up with TRBD2. The ends lost 4 bases at V and 4 bases at J; junction bases unmatched: 9. The CDR3 loop spans 15 amino acids. Looked up from germline, CDR1 is SGHNT and CDR2 is YYREEE (reference sequence).

The chain uses TRBV4-2 and TRBJ2-7; TRBD1 matches at 7 bases. CDR1 is LGHNA, CDR2 YNFKEQ, per germline. The CDR3 sequence is 14 residues long. Trimming took 1 base from V and 3 from J; bases not matched to a gene: 3. The DNA for the CDR3 is TGTGCCAGCAGCCAAGTGAGGGACAGCTACGAGCAGTACTTC. Encoded protein: CASSQVRDSYEQYF.

The chain is built from TRBV7-2 and TRBJ2-2; D is unresolved. From germline, CDR1 is SGHTA and CDR2 FQGNSA. This CDR3 contains 13 residues. Trimming stripped 4 bases from V and 2 bases from J, with 5 bases between. CDR3 bases: TGTGCCAGCAGCTCCTTTAACACCGGGGAGCTGTTTTTT. Translated: CASSSFNTGELFF.

This chain joins TRBV18 and TRBJ2-2, with TRBD1 identical over 9 bases. After removal of 3 bases from V and 0 bases from J, the junction contained 5 bases not matched to a gene. The CDR3 sequence is 17 residues long. Looked up from germline, CDR1 is KGHSH and CDR2 is LQKENI. DNA for the CDR3: TGTGCCAGCTCACCCCCCGGACAGGGGTCGAACACCGGGGAGCTGTTTTTT. It specifies CASSPPGQGSNTGELFF.

The chain couples TRBV7-2 to TRBJ1-5; perhaps TRBD1 as D (6 bases). V lost 2 bases and J lost 7, with 12 bases in between. CDR1 SGHTA and CDR2 FQGNSA come from the germline V gene. The CDR3 runs to 14 residues. CDR3 coding DNA: TGTGCCAGCAGCTTACGGGGGGCAGGGCAGCCCCAGCATTTT. Its protein is CASSLRGAGQPQHF.

The chain combines TRBV7-2 with TRBJ2-2, with unresolved D. The V gene lost 1 base and the J gene lost 10 bases, with 10 bases spanning the gap. The CDR3 sequence is 13 residues long. Germline CDR1 reads SGHTA; CDR2 reads FQGNSA. Here the CDR3 reads CASSLDSSAELFF. CDR3 in DNA: TGTGCCAGCAGCTTAGACAGTTCTGCGGAGCTGTTTTTT.

The gene calls are TRBV30 and TRBJ1-5; D is possibly TRBD1 (5 bases). This CDR3 is built from 13 residues. Germline CDR1 and CDR2: GTSNPN and SVGIG (reference sequence). The V and J ends lost 2 bases and 5 bases respectively, with 10 bases between them. The CDR3 DNA sequence: TGTGCCTGGAGTATGGGGGGGGATCAGCCCCAGCATTTT. Protein: CAWSMGGDQPQHF.

The J gene is TRBJ1-1, the V gene TRBV7-2, with D possibly TRBD1 on 6 matching bases. V lost 4 bases, J lost 2 bases, and 11 bases lay in between. Germline V lookup: CDR1 SGHTA, CDR2 FQGNSA. The CDR3 extends over 14 amino acids. The CDR3 spells CASSYRVGNTEAFF. DNA of the CDR3: TGTGCCAGCAGCTACAGGGTCGGAAACACTGAAGCTTTCTTT.

The rearrangement uses TRBV5-4 and TRBJ2-2; possible D gene TRBD2, 5 bases. This CDR3 has 14 amino acids. CDR1 is SGHNT, CDR2 YYREEE, per germline (reference sequence). Trimming cost V 7 bases and J 7 bases, with 17 bases left between them. The CDR3 spells CASASGGEVGELFF. The CDR3, as DNA: TGTGCCAGCGCCTCAGGAGGTGAAGTCGGGGAGCTGTTTTTT.

The genes are TRBV28 and TRBJ1-4; a weak D match, TRBD1 (5 bases). CDR3 length: 15 amino acids. Germline CDR1 MDHEN, CDR2 SYDVKM. The V end was cut by 5 bases, the J end by 4 bases, with 14 bases between. This CDR3 is CASSTRGANNEKLFF. Here the CDR3 DNA reads TGTGCCAGCAGTACCCGTGGGGCGAATAATGAAAAACTGTTTTTT.

This clone appeared a few times. This chain's CDR3 is CASSPGQGYTGELFF. The DNA for the CDR3 is TGTGCCAGTAGTCCGGGACAGGGCTACACCGGGGAGCTGTTTTTT. The chain employs TRBV19 and TRBJ2-2; TRBD1 matches at 9 bases. The CDR3 is 15 residues long. From germline, CDR1 is LNHDA and CDR2 SQIVND (reference sequence). Trimming cost V 5 bases and J 3 bases; bases outside gene matches: 4.

This chain connects TRBV6-1 to TRBJ1-5; D not resolved. This CDR3 comprises 15 residues. Trimming removed 2 bases from V and 5 bases from J, with 13 bases in between. In germline, CDR1 is MNHNS, CDR2 SASEGT. The CDR3 reads CASSESGSLYQPQHF. The CDR3 DNA sequence: TGTGCCAGCAGTGAATCGGGTAGCCTCTATCAGCCCCAGCATTTT.

The chain couples TRBV7-2 to TRBJ2-1; TRBD2 matches at 9 bases. The germline CDR1 and CDR2 sequences are SGHTA and FQGNSA. There are 14 residues in the CDR3. J lost 7 bases, V lost 5 bases, and 6 bases had no gene match. The CDR3 reads CASSRSGSHNEQFF. In DNA, the CDR3 is TGTGCCAGCAGCCGTAGCGGGAGTCATAATGAGCAGTTCTTC.

This sequence joins TRBV18 and TRBJ2-7; possibly TRBD1 for D (5 bases). Germline CDR1 and CDR2: KGHSH and LQKENI. The CDR3 is 12 amino acids. Trimming took 6 bases from V and 2 from J, leaving 8 bases between them. Written as DNA, the CDR3 is TGTGCCAGCTCCAGCAGGGCCTACGAGCAGTACTTC. As protein: CASSSRAYEQYF.

The V and J genes are TRBV25-1 and TRBJ2-7; 7 bases are a match to TRBD2. Germline CDR1 and CDR2: MGHDK and SYGVNS. The CDR3 totals 14 residues. The junction had 4 bases not matched to a gene; V was cut back by 2 bases and J by 3 bases. The CDR3 protein is CASSESRDYYEQYF. The CDR3 DNA follows: TGTGCCAGCAGTGAAAGCAGGGACTACTACGAGCAGTACTTC.

J is TRBJ1-1 and V is TRBV5-1; 9 bases line up with TRBD1. Germline CDR1 SGHRS, CDR2 YFSETQ. V gave up 3 bases and J gave up 7 bases; unmatched junction bases: 7. The CDR3 is 14 amino acids. The CDR3 loop reads CASSSTGTGNEAFF. The CDR3, as DNA: TGCGCCAGCAGCTCGACCGGGACAGGGAATGAAGCTTTCTTT.

The V call is TRBV5-8, the J call TRBJ2-1; TRBD2 aligns across 9 bases. CDR3 size: 15 residues. The ends lost 2 bases at V and 5 bases at J; junction bases unmatched: 5. Germline values: CDR1 SGHTS, CDR2 YDEGEE. The CDR3 sequence: CASSFSAGGNNEQFF. CDR3 nucleotide sequence: TGTGCCAGCAGCTTCTCAGCGGGAGGTAACAATGAGCAGTTCTTC.

The rearrangement joins TRBV20-1 to TRBJ1-4; D call uncertain. CDR1 is DFQATT and CDR2 is SNEGSKA in the germline V gene (reference sequence). The CDR3 totals 16 residues. The ends were cut back, 3 bases at V and 0 bases at J, with 14 bases in the middle. The CDR3 spells CSASYTRIATNEKLFF. The CDR3 DNA reads TGCAGTGCTAGTTATACCAGAATTGCAACTAATGAAAAACTGTTTTTT.